Listed below are T cell receptor beta chains from one sample, sequenced in a study of T-cell reconstitution after alpha-beta-depleted transplantation in children. Via MiXCR, TCRdb re-called the PCR reads, giving one row per CDR3 protein. The data hold more than 200,000 distinct CDR3 sequences, with roughly 24% observed a single time. The source was PBMCs, collected before TCRalphabeta/CD19-depleted stem cell transplant. These TCRs come from a girl aged 2 to 9 with Fanconi anemia, due to receive a stem cell transplant. The CDR3 runs from the conserved cysteine through the conserved F or W. D genes are given only for firm matches. A clone size is listed for some rows: how often the clone was seen (once, few, many), or a class if it is expanded.

d_gene,abundance,v_gene,j_gene,CDR3nt,CDR3aa
TRBD1,many,TRBV5-1,TRBJ2-7,TGCGCCAGCAGCTTGCGGACAGGGAACTACGAGCAGTACTTC,CASSLRTGNYEQYF
TRBD1,few,TRBV7-2,TRBJ1-1,TGTGCCAGCAGACCCTATATGACAGGGACTATGAACACTGAAGCTTTCTTT,CASRPYMTGTMNTEAFF
.,many,TRBV20-1,TRBJ2-1,TGCAGTGCTAGAGATCTCTCCTACAATGAGCAGTTCTTC,CSARDLSYNEQFF
TRBD2,many,TRBV7-2,TRBJ2-1,TGTGCCAGCAGCTTAAACCAGCGGGAGGTGCGCGGCAATGAGCAGTTCTTC,CASSLNQREVRGNEQFF
TRBD2,.,TRBV15,TRBJ2-3,TGTGCCACCAGCAGCCCTAGGGCGGGAGGGCCGACAGATACGCAGTATTTT,CATSSPRAGGPTDTQYF
TRBD1,.,TRBV20-1,TRBJ2-7,TGCAGCGCCAAAGACAGGGTCGATTACTACGAGCAGTACTTC,CSAKDRVDYYEQYF
.,few,TRBV5-1,TRBJ2-7,TGCGCCAGCAGCTTGGACGTGGACATTGACTACGAGCAGTACTTC,CASSLDVDIDYEQYF
.,many,TRBV12-3/TRBV12-4,TRBJ1-4,TGTGCCAGCAGCTCCGACATGGTGGTAAAACTGTTTTTT,CASSSDMVVKLFF
.,few,TRBV7-3,TRBJ2-5,TGTGCCAGCAGCTTCACCGGGACATTAGAGACCCAGTACTTC,CASSFTGTLETQYF
TRBD2,many,TRBV20-1,TRBJ2-1,TGCAGTTTTAAGGCCATTATAGCGGGAAGGGTGGGTGAGCAGTTCTTC,CSFKAIIAGRVGEQFF
.,many,TRBV5-1,TRBJ2-6,TGCGCCAGCAGCTTGTTGGTCTCTGGGGCCAACGTCCTGACTTTC,CASSLLVSGANVLTF
.,many,TRBV7-2,TRBJ2-7,TGTGCCAGCAGCTTACCTAACTTAGGCTACGAGCAGTACTTC,CASSLPNLGYEQYF
TRBD1,many,TRBV28,TRBJ2-1,TGTGCCAGCAGTTTATCCAGGGGGGAGCAGTTCTTC,CASSLSRGEQFF
.,.,TRBV7-2,TRBJ2-1,TGTGCCAGCAGCTTGTACCTCTACTACAATGAGCAGTTCTTC,CASSLYLYYNEQFF
.,many,TRBV7-3,TRBJ2-1,TGTGCCAGCAGCTTGTACGGAGGCGGTGTCTATGAGCAGTTCTTC,CASSLYGGGVYEQFF
.,few,TRBV20-1,TRBJ2-6,TGCAGTGCTAGTAGGCCAATGACAGGTTACGATTTCTCTGGGGCCAACGTCCTGACTTTC,CSASRPMTGYDFSGANVLTF
TRBD2,once,TRBV7-9,TRBJ2-3,TGTGCCAGCAGCTTAGTTTGGCGGGAGGGCCGCCCAGATACGCAGTATTTT,CASSLVWREGRPDTQYF
TRBD1,many,TRBV29-1,TRBJ2-7,TGCAGCGGACTGACCTGGGGACAGGGTCGATACGAGCAGTACTTC,CSGLTWGQGRYEQYF
.,many,TRBV7-2,TRBJ2-1,TGTGCCAGCAGGTACGGGATTACAGCCTACAATGAGCAGTTCTTC,CASRYGITAYNEQFF
TRBD1,few,TRBV6-5,TRBJ2-5,TGTGCCAGCAGTACTGGGACAGGGGGCATATACCAAGAGACCCAGTACTTC,CASSTGTGGIYQETQYF
.,.,TRBV3-1,TRBJ1-1,TGTGCCAGCAGCCAACAATCAGGCCTCATGAACACTGAAGCTTTCTTT,CASSQQSGLMNTEAFF
.,many,TRBV28,TRBJ2-7,TGTGCCAGCAGTTTTGGACACAACTACGAGCAGTACTTC,CASSFGHNYEQYF
.,.,TRBV6-5,TRBJ2-1,TGTGCCAGCAGTTACTCAGCGGTTGAGCAGTTCTTC,CASSYSAVEQFF
.,.,TRBV7-2,TRBJ2-1,TGTGCCAGCAGCTTAAGCCGGCTAGCCTCCAATGAGCAGTTCTTC,CASSLSRLASNEQFF
TRBD1,many,TRBV5-6,TRBJ2-3,TGTGCCAGCAGCTCCGGGACAGGCCGTACTAGCACAGATACGCAGTATTTT,CASSSGTGRTSTDTQYF
.,many,TRBV5-6,TRBJ2-7,TGTGCCAGCAGCTTGTACGGGAACTACGAGCAGTACTTC,CASSLYGNYEQYF
TRBD2,.,TRBV20-1,TRBJ2-7,TGCAGTGCGGAGAAAGAGAGGACTAGCGGGAGGAACTCCTACGAGCAGTACTTC,CSAEKERTSGRNSYEQYF
.,.,TRBV7-9,TRBJ2-2,TGTGCCAGCACAAACAGTTGGACTGGGGAGCTGTTTTTT,CASTNSWTGELFF
TRBD2,few,TRBV7-8,TRBJ2-3,TGTGCCAGCAGCTCAGTAGCGGGGGGGCTAACAGATACGCAGTATTTT,CASSSVAGGLTDTQYF
.,many,TRBV10-3,TRBJ1-3,TGTGCCATCAGGCCGGTGGGTTCCGGAAACACCATATATTTT,CAIRPVGSGNTIYF
TRBD2,.,TRBV2,TRBJ2-5,TGTGCCAGCAGGGGGACTAGAGGCGAGACCCAGTACTTC,CASRGTRGETQYF
.,many,TRBV29-1,TRBJ2-3,TGCAGCGTTGATCTCGGGCCGCAGGGACAAGATACGCAGTATTTT,CSVDLGPQGQDTQYF
.,many,TRBV28,TRBJ2-7,TGTGCCAGCAGTACCCCCCGGACCTACGAGCAGTACTTC,CASSTPRTYEQYF
.,.,TRBV29-1,TRBJ2-3,TGCAGCGCCCGGGACAAAGAGGGGGATACGCAGTATTTT,CSARDKEGDTQYF
.,.,TRBV28,TRBJ2-1,TGTGCCAGCAGTATAGACAGGTTCCTCAATGAGCAGTTCTTC,CASSIDRFLNEQFF
.,few,TRBV20-1,TRBJ1-5,TGCAGTGCCATGGGCCTCAACAGCAATCAGCCCCAGCATTTT,CSAMGLNSNQPQHF
TRBD1,many,TRBV7-6,TRBJ2-7,TGTGCCAGCAGCCCCGGGACAGGGGGCTACGAGCAGTACTTC,CASSPGTGGYEQYF
.,.,TRBV13,TRBJ1-5,TGTGCCAGCAGCCACTCCGGGGGCCGACAGCCCCAGCATTTT,CASSHSGGRQPQHF
.,many,TRBV27,TRBJ2-6,TGTGCCAGCAGTTGGGCTAGCGCCGTCTCTGGGGCCAACGTCCTGACTTTC,CASSWASAVSGANVLTF